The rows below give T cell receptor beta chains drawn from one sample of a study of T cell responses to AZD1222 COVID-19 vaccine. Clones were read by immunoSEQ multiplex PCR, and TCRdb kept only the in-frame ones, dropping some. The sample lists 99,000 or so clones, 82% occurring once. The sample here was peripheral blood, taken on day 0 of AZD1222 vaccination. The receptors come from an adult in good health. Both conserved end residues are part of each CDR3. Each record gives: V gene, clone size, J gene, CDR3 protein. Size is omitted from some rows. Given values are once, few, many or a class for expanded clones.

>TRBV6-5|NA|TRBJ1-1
CASSYSTSGEAFF
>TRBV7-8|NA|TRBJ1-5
CASSITGSNQPQHF
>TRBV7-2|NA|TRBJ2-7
CASSYGPTGQYF
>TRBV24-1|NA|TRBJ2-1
CATSDHAGTGGLNEQFF
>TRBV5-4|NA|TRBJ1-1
CASSPTDRGPLNTEAFF
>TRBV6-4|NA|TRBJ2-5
CASSRGTPQETQYF
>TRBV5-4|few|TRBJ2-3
CASSSLAGGPDTQYF
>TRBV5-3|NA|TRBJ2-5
CARSSGVWVQETQYF
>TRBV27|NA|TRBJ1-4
CASSSPGQGADEKLFF
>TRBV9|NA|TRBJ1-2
CASSVGRDRDSNYGYTF
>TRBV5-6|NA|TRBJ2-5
CASSLALGVGRFGTQYF
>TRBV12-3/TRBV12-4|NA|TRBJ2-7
CASSRDLSYEQYF
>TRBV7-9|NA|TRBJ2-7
CASSPERESSYEQYF
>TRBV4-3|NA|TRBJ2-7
CASSPIEGTEVYEQYF
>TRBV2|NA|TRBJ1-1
CASNVERMNTEAFF
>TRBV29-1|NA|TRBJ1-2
CSGLEGGYTF
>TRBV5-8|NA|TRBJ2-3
CASSLRASSTDTQYF
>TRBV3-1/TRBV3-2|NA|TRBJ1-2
CASSQVLGNGYTF
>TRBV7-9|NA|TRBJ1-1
CASSLDRNTEAFF
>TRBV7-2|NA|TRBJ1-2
CASSSRGFGYTF
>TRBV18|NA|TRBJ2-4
CASSPSDRGRAKNIQYF
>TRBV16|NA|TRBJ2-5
CASSQAETQYF
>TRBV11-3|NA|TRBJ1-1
CAILRTSNTEAFF
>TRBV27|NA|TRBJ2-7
CASGWGPYEQYF
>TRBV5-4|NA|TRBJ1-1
CASSPDRGRATEAFF
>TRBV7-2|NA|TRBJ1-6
CASSSPAGGTPLHF
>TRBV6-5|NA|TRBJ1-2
CASRATGGYTF
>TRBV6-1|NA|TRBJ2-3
CASSEGGGEDTQYF
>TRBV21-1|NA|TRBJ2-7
CARASGTRNYEQYF
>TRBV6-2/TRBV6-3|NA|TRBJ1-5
CASSHPQWGNQPQHF
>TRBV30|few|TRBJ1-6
CAWSRRERPLNSPLHF
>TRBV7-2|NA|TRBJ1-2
CASSSHYREGYTF
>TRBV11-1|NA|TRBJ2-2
CASSRAQSGGELFF
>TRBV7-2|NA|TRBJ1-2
CASRRTGDPGYTF
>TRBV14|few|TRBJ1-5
CASSQGEGQPQHF
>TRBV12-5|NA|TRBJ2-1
CASGLVLGQGSYNEQFF
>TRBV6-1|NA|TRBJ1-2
CASSEYNSVSYGYTF
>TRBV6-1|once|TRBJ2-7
CASSEPSGSYEQYF
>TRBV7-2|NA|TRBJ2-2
CASSRYAGTTNTGELFF
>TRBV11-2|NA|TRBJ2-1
CASSTSGGGNEQFF